This TCR beta chain was recorded in a study of shared clonotypes between healthy human individuals. The donor cohort consisted entirely of Caucasian adults residing in Nashville, Tennessee. Subsets obtained from CD4+ cells comprised CD45RA+ naive and CD45RA-negative memory cells. Concerning this clone itself: The same CDR3 can be traced to other DNA sequences in this sample.

Genomic DNA per cell subset filled all wells of several immunoSEQ plates. The sorted-subset replicate PCRs were given approximately 190 ng DNA, which is 30,000 to 35,000 T cell genomes. The assay was immunoSEQ multiplex PCR, and TCRdb's table has in-frame clones only and misses some. The data contain 950,000 to 1,100,000 clones, approximately 68% of them seen just once; the ten biggest clones take up approximately 1.5%. The CDR3 has 13 amino acids. The V and J ends lost 1 base and 1 base respectively, with 1 base between them. Germline V lookup: CDR1 SGHTA, CDR2 FQGTGA. The TCR was taken from a man between 18 and 35 years old in good health. The chain uses TRBV7-3 and TRBJ2-2, with D hard to call. The specimen sequenced was memory CD4+ T cells sorted from blood. Sample subset: CD45RA-negative fraction. DNA of the CDR3: TGTGCCAGCAGCTTAAGGAACACCGGGGAGCTGTTTTTT. Translating gives CASSLRNTGELFF. The complete variable domain, with remaining parts taken from reference TRBV7-3 and TRBJ2-2, reads GAGVSQTPSNKVTEKGKYVELRCDPISGHTALYWYRQSLGQGPEFLIYFQGTGAADDSGLPNDRFFAVRPEGSVSTLKIQRTERGDSAVYLCASSLRNTGELFFGEGSRLTVL.